This entry describes one T cell receptor beta chain. Using immunoSEQ multiplex PCR, the repertoire was profiled, and TCRdb retains in-frame clones only, with some absent. The data contain under 75,000 clones, approximately 85% of them seen just once; the ten biggest clones take up nearly 5.5%. The source of the sample is a study of control samples from healthy donors and cancer patients. CDR1 is LGHNT and CDR2 is FRNRAP in the germline V gene. The V and J ends lost 0 bases and 3 bases respectively, with 5 bases between them. The CDR3 contains 13 residues. This rearrangement joins TRBV12-5 to TRBJ1-1; D unresolved. The sequenced sample was blood. This TCR was recovered from a man aged 35 to 55 in good health. CDR3: CASGLVRDTEAFF. DNA of the CDR3: TGTGCTAGTGGTTTGGTACGTGACACTGAAGCTTTCTTT.